The rows below give T cell receptor beta chains drawn from one sample of a study of blood T cells in healthy people across ages. MiXCR, run by TCRdb on the 5' RACE reads, gives a single entry per CDR3 protein. The repertoire includes about a million distinct CDR3 sequences, roughly half of them detected once, and 20% to 25% sits in the top ten. Sequencing was done on a sample of blood. The receptors come from a woman in her sixties in good health. CDR3s include the opening cysteine and the closing phenylalanine or tryptophan. The order of the fields is CDR3 protein, V gene, J gene.

cdr3_aa: CASLTGMNTGELFF
v_call: TRBV2
j_call: TRBJ2-2

cdr3_aa: CASSEHAPDNVLTF
v_call: TRBV2
j_call: TRBJ2-6

cdr3_aa: CASSQGSLGEYF
v_call: TRBV3-1
j_call: TRBJ2-5

cdr3_aa: CASSKRTDGDSETQYF
v_call: TRBV7-9
j_call: TRBJ2-5

cdr3_aa: CASSRDGWGEQFF
v_call: TRBV3-1
j_call: TRBJ2-1

cdr3_aa: CSVAASLSYEQYF
v_call: TRBV29-1
j_call: NA

cdr3_aa: CASSLEVAGFSGANVLTF
v_call: TRBV5-1
j_call: TRBJ2-6

cdr3_aa: CASSVESPSRGTQYF
v_call: TRBV9
j_call: TRBJ2-3

cdr3_aa: CASSYNRQETQYF
v_call: TRBV10-1
j_call: TRBJ2-5

cdr3_aa: CASRRSNGAYNEQFF
v_call: TRBV12-3/TRBV12-4
j_call: TRBJ2-1

cdr3_aa: CSARDRVAGGGNQPQHF
v_call: TRBV20-1
j_call: TRBJ1-5

cdr3_aa: CASSPGQGTPYYNEQYF
v_call: TRBV6-1
j_call: NA

cdr3_aa: CSAIIDRANQPQHF
v_call: TRBV20-1
j_call: TRBJ1-5

cdr3_aa: CSVEYRERSTYEQYF
v_call: TRBV29-1
j_call: TRBJ2-7

cdr3_aa: CSVDLGLVTDTQYF
v_call: TRBV29-1
j_call: TRBJ2-3

cdr3_aa: CASSRSGSYEQYF
v_call: TRBV4-1
j_call: TRBJ2-7

cdr3_aa: CASSQDWGDTEAFF
v_call: TRBV14
j_call: TRBJ1-1

cdr3_aa: CASSYLEVSTDTQYF
v_call: TRBV6-6
j_call: TRBJ2-3